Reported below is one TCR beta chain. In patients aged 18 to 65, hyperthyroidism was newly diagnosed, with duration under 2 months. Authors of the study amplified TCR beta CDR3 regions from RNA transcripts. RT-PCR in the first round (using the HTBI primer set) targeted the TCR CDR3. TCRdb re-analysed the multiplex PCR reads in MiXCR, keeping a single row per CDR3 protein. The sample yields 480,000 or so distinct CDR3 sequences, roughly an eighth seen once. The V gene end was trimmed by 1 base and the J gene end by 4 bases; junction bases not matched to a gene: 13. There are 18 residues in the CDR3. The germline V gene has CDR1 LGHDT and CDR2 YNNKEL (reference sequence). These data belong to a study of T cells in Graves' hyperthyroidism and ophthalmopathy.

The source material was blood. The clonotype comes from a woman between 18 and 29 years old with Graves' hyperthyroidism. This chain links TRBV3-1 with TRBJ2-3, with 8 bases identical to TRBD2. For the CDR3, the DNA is TGTGCCAGCAGCCAAGGGTTAGGGAGCGGGAGAGTATCAGATACGCAGTATTTT. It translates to CASSQGLGSGRVSDTQYF.